The 19 T cell receptor beta chains reported below all come from one sample, sequenced in a study of graft-versus-host responses after intestinal transplantation. This table comes from immunoSEQ multiplex PCR, and its TCRdb copy is limited to in-frame clones, with some not included. The repertoire holds more than 50,000 clones, with around 90% as singletons. This sample comprised PBMCs, obtained about 120 days after intestinal transplantation. The receptor source for this set is a human patient who received an intestinal transplant, so some T cells may come from the graft donor.

The chain is built from TRBV4-1 and TRBJ1-6; D is ambiguous. Germline assignment: CDR1 MGHRA and CDR2 YSYEKL. Trimming took off 2 bases at V and 10 bases at J, with 15 bases between the two ends. CDR3 size: 15 residues. CDR3 DNA sequence: TGCGCCAGCAGCCAACCGGATGGGTATGGGTCACCCCTCCACTTT. It encodes CASSQPDGYGSPLHF.

V gene TRBV4-1 combines with J gene TRBJ2-7, with D maybe TRBD2 (6 bases). The CDR3 is 14 amino acids. CDR1 is MGHRA, CDR2 YSYEKL, per germline. The V end lost 1 base, the J end lost 7 bases, and 14 bases lay between the germline ends. The CDR3 nucleotides are TGCGCCAGCAGCCAAGGGGCGGGGTTGGGGGAGCAGTACTTC. Its protein is CASSQGAGLGEQYF.

The CDR3: CASSLAQGESPLHF. CDR3 sequence (DNA): TGCGCCAGCAGCTTGGCCCAGGGGGAATCACCCCTCCACTTT. This chain connects TRBV5-1 to TRBJ1-6, with 7 bases fitting TRBD1. CDR1 is SGHRS and CDR2 is YFSETQ in the germline V gene. The CDR3 has 14 residues. V shed 0 bases and J 10 bases; nucleotides not matched to a gene: 4.

The genes are TRBV15 and TRBJ2-5, with D perhaps matching TRBD1 (6 bases). CDR1 is LNHNV, CDR2 YYDKDF, per germline (reference sequence). Trimming took 8 bases from V and 4 from J, leaving 17 bases between them. CDR3 size: 14 residues. The CDR3: CATYQGSLGETQYF. The CDR3 DNA follows: TGTGCCACCTACCAGGGGTCGTTGGGAGAGACCCAGTACTTC. The full variable domain, completed using reference TRBV15 and TRBJ2-5, is DAMVIQNPRYQVTQFGKPVTLSCSQTLNHNVMYWYQQKSSQAPKLLFHYYDKDFNNEADTPDNFQSRRPNTSFCFLDIRSPGLGDTAMYLCATYQGSLGETQYFGPGTRLLVL.

This clone was seen a single time. The chain recombines TRBV18 with TRBJ2-5, with D unresolved. The J call could be wrong; TRBJ2-7 is a better fit for the DNA end. CDR1 KGHSH and CDR2 LQKENI come from the germline V gene. The CDR3 has 14 residues. This chain's CDR3 is CASSPPSGTYEQYF. The DNA for the CDR3 is TGTGCCAGCTCACCACCGTCCGGCACCTACGAGCAGTACTTC.

The chain uses TRBV27 and TRBJ2-1, with D maybe TRBD1 (6 bases). Trimming shortened V by 5 bases and J by 3 bases, and 11 bases separated the two germline ends. This CDR3 spans 14 amino acids. Germline V gene lookup returns CDR1 MNHEY and CDR2 SMNVEV (reference sequence). The CDR3 reads CASSNRANYNEQFF. CDR3 sequence (DNA): TGTGCCAGCAGTAACAGGGCGAACTACAATGAGCAGTTCTTC.

The J gene is TRBJ2-2, the V gene TRBV9, with TRBD2 as a possible D gene (6 bases). The length of the CDR3 is 15 residues. V lost 4 bases, J lost 2 bases, and 12 bases lay in between. Germline V gene sequence: CDR1 SGDLS, CDR2 YYNGEE. CDR3 coding DNA: TGTGCCAGCAGCCCGCTAGCGACTAACACCGGGGAGCTGTTTTTT. Encoded protein: CASSPLATNTGELFF.

This clone was seen just once. The chain has TRBV6-5 and TRBJ2-3, with unresolved D. Trimming took 7 bases from V and 2 from J, leaving 10 bases between them. Per germline, CDR1 MNHEY and CDR2 SVGAGI. The CDR3 extends over 13 amino acids. The CDR3 sequence is CASISGDTDTQYF. CDR3 sequence (DNA): TGTGCCAGCATTAGTGGGGACACAGATACGCAGTATTTT.

The chain combines TRBV7-9 with TRBJ2-2, with D unresolved. CDR1 SEHNR and CDR2 FQNEAQ come from the germline V gene (reference sequence). This CDR3 has 14 residues. Trimming took 5 bases from V and 4 from J, leaving 11 bases between them. DNA for the CDR3: TGTGCCAGCAGCGCACTCGGGCGCACCGGGGAGCTGTTTTTT. Protein product: CASSALGRTGELFF. Using reference TRBV7-9 and TRBJ2-2 for the parts outside the CDR3, the full variable domain is DTGVSQNPRHKITKRGQNVTFRCDPISEHNRLYWYRQTLGQGPEFLTYFQNEAQLEKSRLLSDRFSAERPKGSFSTLEIQRTEQGDSAMYLCASSALGRTGELFFGEGSRLTVL.

The chain couples TRBV7-6 to TRBJ2-2, with D perhaps matching TRBD1 (6 bases). The CDR3 totals 17 residues. Deletions cut 3 bases from V and 1 base from J, with 15 bases between. Germline V gives CDR1 SGHVS, CDR2 FNYEAQ. The DNA for the CDR3 is TGTGCCAGCAGCTTCTCGACAGGCCGATTGAACACCGGGGAGCTGTTTTTT. Translated, it gives CASSFSTGRLNTGELFF.

The V gene is TRBV27, the J gene TRBJ2-7; TRBD2 matches 7 bases. V trimming: 8 bases; J trimming: 0 bases; junction bases outside the gene matches: 10. The CDR3 spans 15 residues. Germline V gene lookup returns CDR1 MNHEY and CDR2 SMNVEV (reference sequence). CDR3 bases: TGTGCCAGCGGGGAGGTCGGCGGGAGCTCCTACGAGCAGTACTTC. Protein product: CASGEVGGSSYEQYF.

For the CDR3, the DNA is TGTGCCAGCAGCTCCCCCCGGGGCCCAAACTACGAGCAGTACTTC. This translates into CASSSPRGPNYEQYF. The V call is TRBV7-9, the J call TRBJ2-7; perhaps D is TRBD1 or TRBD2 (5 bases each). The V and J ends lost 4 bases and 3 bases respectively, with 16 bases between them. Germline V gives CDR1 SEHNR, CDR2 FQNEAQ (reference sequence). The CDR3 is made up of 15 amino acids. The whole variable domain, remainder taken from reference TRBV7-9 and TRBJ2-7, is DTGVSQNPRHKITKRGQNVTFRCDPISEHNRLYWYRQTLGQGPEFLTYFQNEAQLEKSRLLSDRFSAERPKGSFSTLEIQRTEQGDSAMYLCASSSPRGPNYEQYFGPGTRLTVT.

This sequence joins TRBV7-9 and TRBJ1-1, with 8 nucleotides matching TRBD1. This CDR3 has 17 amino acids. Germline loops: CDR1 SEHNR, CDR2 FQNEAQ (reference sequence). Trimming cost V 5 bases and J 2 bases; bases outside gene matches: 13. The CDR3 loop reads CASSPDRARWGNTEAFF. CDR3 DNA sequence: TGTGCCAGCAGCCCGGACAGGGCAAGGTGGGGAAACACTGAAGCTTTCTTT.

This rearrangement joins TRBV4-1 to TRBJ2-3; unclear D gene. V shed 4 bases and J shed 6 bases, with 20 bases lying between them. Germline V gene lookup returns CDR1 MGHRA and CDR2 YSYEKL. The CDR3 runs to 16 residues. CDR3: CASSPTPGPGLDTQYF. CDR3 in DNA: TGCGCCAGCAGCCCGACTCCGGGCCCCGGGTTGGATACGCAGTATTTT.

The genes are TRBV6-5 and TRBJ2-3; D gene ambiguous. Germline assignment: CDR1 MNHEY and CDR2 SVGAGI. The V and J ends lost 6 bases and 2 bases respectively, with 9 bases between them. The CDR3 is 13 residues long. The CDR3 region is CASRDPNTDTQYF. The CDR3 DNA reads TGTGCCAGCAGGGACCCAAACACAGATACGCAGTATTTT.

This clone was recorded a few times. J is TRBJ1-1 and V is TRBV6-5; D ambiguous. Per germline, CDR1 MNHEY and CDR2 SVGAGI. The CDR3 runs to 15 residues. V shed 5 bases and J shed 1 base, with 14 bases lying between them. For the CDR3, the DNA is TGTGCCAGCAGTGCTCGGCGCGCGGGGAACACTGAAGCTTTCTTT. Protein sequence: CASSARRAGNTEAFF.

This chain connects TRBV7-6 to TRBJ1-2; the D is unclear. The length of the CDR3 is 11 residues. V dropped 5 bases and J dropped 8 bases, with 9 bases sitting between them. Germline V gene data show CDR1 as SGHVS and CDR2 as FNYEAQ. As DNA, the CDR3 is TGTGCCAGCAGCCCCGGACTCGGCTACACCTTC. Translating gives CASSPGLGYTF.

The V and J genes are TRBV6-6 and TRBJ2-7; D is perhaps TRBD1 (5 bases). CDR3 size: 14 residues. V was trimmed by 2 bases and J by 4 bases, leaving 12 bases between them. The germline V gene encodes CDR1 MNHNY and CDR2 SVGAGI (reference sequence). In DNA form, the CDR3 reads TGTGCCAGCAGTTACGGGGCTTGGGGATACGAGCAGTACTTC. It is translated as CASSYGAWGYEQYF.

CDR3 loop: CASSLAAPQHF. The DNA of the CDR3 is TGTGCCAGCAGCTTGGCGGCGCCCCAGCATTTT. The chain couples TRBV5-8 to TRBJ1-5; no definite D call. This CDR3 spans 11 amino acids. Germline V lookup: CDR1 SGHTS, CDR2 YDEGEE. V was pared by 0 bases and J by 9 bases, with 4 bases between.